A selection of T cell receptor beta chains follows, all from one sample in a study of cytomegalovirus exposure and HLA in healthy donors. Some clones are missing from TCRdb's copy, which holds only in-frame ones; the method was immunoSEQ multiplex PCR. The top ten hold under 0.75% of the sample, which has 100,000 to 130,000 clones, approximately 94% seen once. Sequences were obtained from PBMCs. The source is a woman under 30 in good health and CMV-seronegative. Each CDR3 is given with its conserved first and last residue.

CASSLGAGAPGNTIYF | TRBJ1-3 | TRBV5-4
CASSQERGGKETQYF | TRBJ2-5 | TRBV4-1
CSVESPSESYNEQFF | TRBJ2-1 | TRBV29-1
CSVDTSLANYGYTF | TRBJ1-2 | TRBV29-1
CASSQDGGLAQFF | TRBJ2-1 | TRBV4-3
CASSIEAGSSNQPQHF | TRBJ1-5 | TRBV19
CASSLGQKETQYF | TRBJ2-5 | TRBV18
CASSLANLGRSEAFF | TRBJ1-1 | TRBV7-9
CASSPTGLAGGRLFF | TRBJ2-2 | TRBV2
CATSRPSTQATIYF | TRBJ1-3 | TRBV15
CASSSSGTYYSSYNEQFF | TRBJ2-1 | TRBV27
CASSFAGVQETQYF | TRBJ2-5 | TRBV27
CASSTAGTSGATQEFF | TRBJ2-1 | TRBV5-8
CASSWEQNIQYF | TRBJ2-4 | TRBV28
CASILPGGSNEQFF | TRBJ2-1 | TRBV7-3
CASSPGGAQTNEQFF | TRBJ2-1 | TRBV5-5
CASSEAVLNEQYF | TRBJ2-7 | TRBV2
CASSERGEQGQGGTTDTQYF | TRBJ2-3 | TRBV2
CASRGRTYNSPLHF | TRBJ1-6 | TRBV6-6
CARKLHEQYF | TRBJ2-7 | TRBV11-3
CASSLTPGMTEAFF | TRBJ1-1 | TRBV7-3
CASSSAGVSYGYTF | TRBJ1-2 | TRBV5-1
CASSFQGALYEQYF | TRBJ2-7 | TRBV27
CASSTGTPAFTDTQYF | TRBJ2-3 | TRBV7-8
CATSRAAGQGNQETQYF | TRBJ2-5 | TRBV15
CASSLVRLAGDEQFF | TRBJ2-1 | TRBV7-8
CATSRAGQGRIEAFF | TRBJ1-1 | TRBV15
CASSLGRLAAMGF | TRBJ2-7 | TRBV13
CASSAGKGTEAFF | TRBJ1-1 | TRBV6-4
CASSLGTPTEAFF | TRBJ1-1 | TRBV7-9
CASSPRRGINQPQHF | TRBJ1-5 | TRBV18
CASSLRGSYNEQFF | TRBJ2-1 | TRBV27
CASSPQQSMNTEAFF | TRBJ1-1 | TRBV6-5
CASSSTYRISYNEQFF | TRBJ2-1 | TRBV21-1
CASSPGGQGQETQYF | TRBJ2-5 | TRBV5-1
CASGGGLEASPLHF | TRBJ1-6 | TRBV28
CASSLSLLAGGPGNIQYF | TRBJ2-4 | TRBV27
CASSSYSAGHTEAFF | TRBJ1-1 | TRBV5-4
CASSATSGAPYEQYF | TRBJ2-7 | TRBV19
CASRDRDSSYNEQFF | TRBJ2-1 | TRBV28
CASSLAGNTEAFF | TRBJ1-1 | TRBV7-8
CASSSRQGTNEKLFF | TRBJ1-4 | TRBV7-2
CASSFSSGGDGQYF | TRBJ2-3 | TRBV7-6
CASSLEPSYSNQPQHF | TRBJ1-5 | TRBV7-8
CASSLAGVDRNQPQHF | TRBJ1-5 | TRBV28
CASSRRTSGDQETQYF | TRBJ2-5 | TRBV5-4
CASSQVRVSGQSWVYYGYTF | TRBJ1-2 | TRBV14
CASSQRLNPYEQYF | TRBJ2-7 | TRBV4-1
CASSQVTGTMNTGELFF | TRBJ2-2 | TRBV14
CASRKSFGRDRDYEQYF | TRBJ2-7 | TRBV5-1
CATSRAFGTGGEETQYF | TRBJ2-5 | TRBV15
CASSPRLAEYNEQFF | TRBJ2-1 | TRBV14
CASSLTRGNTEAFF | TRBJ1-1 | TRBV7-2
CASSVGQGASEAFF | TRBJ1-1 | TRBV9
CASSYTQGGETQYF | TRBJ2-5 | TRBV6-5
CASSVEAGGYEQYF | TRBJ2-7 | TRBV9
CASSYVGTGFGYTF | TRBJ1-2 | TRBV6-5
CASSPRGEQFF | TRBJ2-1 | TRBV28
CASSVDRQGENYGYTF | TRBJ1-2 | TRBV9
CASSGQGSSTEAFF | TRBJ1-1 | TRBV19